This paragraph reports one T cell receptor (beta chain). CDR3 length: 14 residues. Germline V gene lookup returns CDR1 MGHRA and CDR2 YSYEKL. Trimming took off 1 base at V and 4 bases at J, with 9 bases between the two ends. Sequencing was performed with immunoSEQ multiplex PCR; in TCRdb, only in-frame clones are kept and a portion is missing. The sample consists of approximately 1.9 million clones, 90% to 95% of them appearing once. The data were obtained in a study of shared clonotypes between healthy human individuals. CD45RO-negative, CCR7-positively selected cells formed the naive CD8 fraction, excluding terminally differentiated effector memory CD45RA+ cells. The donors, healthy adults who were HIV-negative, had experienced no recent acute infections or vaccinations.

This rearrangement joins TRBV4-1 to TRBJ2-3; the D gene is possibly TRBD2 (5 bases). This TCR was recovered from a man between 18 and 29 years old in good health. Some clones in this sample may be carry-over from other donors' samples. The source material was naive CD8+ T cells from PBMCs. The chain's CDR3 is CASSQVEGADTQYF. CDR3 bases: TGCGCCAGCAGCCAAGTAGAGGGAGCAGATACGCAGTATTTT.